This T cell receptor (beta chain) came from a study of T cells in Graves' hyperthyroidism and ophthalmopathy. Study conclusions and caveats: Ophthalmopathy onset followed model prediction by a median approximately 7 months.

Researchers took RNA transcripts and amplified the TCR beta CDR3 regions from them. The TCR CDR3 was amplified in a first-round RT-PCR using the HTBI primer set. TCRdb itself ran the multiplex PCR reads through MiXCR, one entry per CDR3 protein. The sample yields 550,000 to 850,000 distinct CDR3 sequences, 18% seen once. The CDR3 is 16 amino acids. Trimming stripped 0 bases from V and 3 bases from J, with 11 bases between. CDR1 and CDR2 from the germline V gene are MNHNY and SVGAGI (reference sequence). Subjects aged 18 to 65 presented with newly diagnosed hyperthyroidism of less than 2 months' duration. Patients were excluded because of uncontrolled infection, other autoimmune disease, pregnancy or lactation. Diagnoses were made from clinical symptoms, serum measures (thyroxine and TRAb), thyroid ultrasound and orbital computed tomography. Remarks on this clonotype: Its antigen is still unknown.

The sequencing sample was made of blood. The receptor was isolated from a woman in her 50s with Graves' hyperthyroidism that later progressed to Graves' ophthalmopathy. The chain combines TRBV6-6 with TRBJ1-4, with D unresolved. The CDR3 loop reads CASSYSSRRPNEKLFF. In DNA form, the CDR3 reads TGTGCCAGCAGTTACTCATCCCGCCGACCTAATGAAAAACTGTTTTTT.